What follows describes a single TCR beta chain. Its antigen is not known. With 0 bases removed from V and 4 bases from J, the gap between germline ends came to 13 bases. Germline V gene data show CDR1 as LGHNA and CDR2 as YNFKEQ. The CDR3 totals 17 residues. Amplification of TCR beta CDR3 regions was performed using RNA transcripts as template. The HTBI primer set served for first-round RT-PCR of the TCR CDR3. TCRdb fed the multiplex PCR reads into MiXCR, producing one record per CDR3 protein. The table has about 550,000 distinct CDR3 sequences, less than 25% seen once. Among the patients, aged 18 to 65, hyperthyroidism was newly diagnosed and had lasted under 2 months. Clinical symptoms, serum thyroxine and TRAb, thyroid ultrasound and orbital computed tomography were used for the diagnoses. The data originate from a study of T cells in Graves' hyperthyroidism and ophthalmopathy. Study as a whole: Staff took peripheral blood when the initial diagnosis was made, before any treatment began.

General observations from the study: A 13 V-J signature model discriminated ophthalmopathy versus stable hyperthyroidism.

The TCR was taken from a man between 18 and 29 years old with Graves' hyperthyroidism. This chain joins TRBV4-2 and TRBJ1-6; perhaps TRBD1 as D (6 bases). Sequences were obtained from blood. This CDR3 reads CASSQDRGGGYNSPLHF. The DNA for the CDR3 is TGTGCCAGCAGCCAAGATAGGGGAGGGGGTTATAATTCACCCCTCCACTTT.